Listed here are 14 T cell receptor beta chains from one sample, sequenced in a study of a mutant IDH1 vaccine in newly diagnosed glioma (dated by TCRdb to about 2021). The library was prepared using the immunoSEQ multiplex PCR assay. The table was pulled from immuneACCESS by TCRdb, which kept in-frame rearrangements only. Such tables lose some clones; where checked, under half of the loss comes from unresolved V genes, and the rest has no known cause. A total of over 55,000 clones appear in this sample, more than 80% of them only once. The ten top clones hold about 3.7% of the sample. Which antigens these TCRs recognize remains unknown. Reading the label with the study, this specimen's time point is: week 11, during vaccination. Every vaccine dose consisted of 300 ug of a 20-mer mutant IDH1 peptide in Montanide, administered subcutaneously together with topical imiquimod. The starting material was PBMCs, obtained from a glioma patient whose treatment included an IDH1 peptide vaccine. Receptors were obtained from a man aged 25-45 years with glioma.

The CDR3 reads CASRGQGRSYGYTF. The CDR3, as DNA: TGTGCCAGCAGGGGACAGGGGCGTTCGTATGGCTACACCTTC. The chain employs TRBV6-6 and TRBJ1-2; TRBD1 matches 10 bases. This CDR3 comprises 14 residues. In germline, CDR1 is MNHNY, CDR2 SVGAGI (reference sequence). Losses at the gene ends were 6 bases for V and 5 bases for J; bases not matched to a gene: 6.

V is TRBV7-9 and J is TRBJ2-3, with unresolved D. CDR3 size: 11 residues. Trimming took off 6 bases at V and 4 bases at J, with 5 bases between the two ends. Germline V gene sequence: CDR1 SEHNR, CDR2 FQNEAQ (reference sequence). The CDR3 region is CASRGPDTQYF. DNA of the CDR3: TGTGCCAGCAGGGGTCCAGATACGCAGTATTTT.

V is TRBV7-9 and J is TRBJ1-1; 7 nucleotides agree with TRBD1. The V and J ends lost 1 base and 3 bases, in that order; junction bases with no gene match: 8. Per the germline V gene, CDR1 is SEHNR and CDR2 is FQNEAQ (reference sequence). The CDR3 loop spans 16 amino acids. CDR3 nucleotides: TGTGCCAGCAGCTTAGATTTCGGGGACAGTCACACTGAAGCTTTCTTT. This translates into CASSLDFGDSHTEAFF.

Notes on this clone: The identical CDR3 is also encoded by other nucleotide sequences in the sample. The chain uses TRBV27 and TRBJ1-1; TRBD1 is a possible D gene (6 bases). This CDR3 region has 13 residues. CDR1 MNHEY and CDR2 SMNVEV come from the germline V gene (reference sequence). Trimming removed 3 bases at V and 6 bases at J, with 11 bases between. This CDR3 reads CASSFGAGAEAFF. The CDR3, as DNA: TGTGCCAGCAGTTTCGGGGCAGGGGCTGAAGCTTTCTTT.

The chain is built from TRBV7-8 and TRBJ2-2; no clear D. The V end lost 5 bases, the J end lost 6 bases, and 7 bases lay between the germline ends. The CDR3 is made up of 12 amino acids. CDR1 is SGHVS and CDR2 is FQNEAQ in the germline V gene. DNA of the CDR3: TGTGCCAGCAGCCCCCGCGCCGGGGAGCTGTTTTTT. It translates to CASSPRAGELFF.

This clone was seen ten or more times. The chain employs TRBV11-2 and TRBJ1-1, with 7 bases aligning to TRBD1. The CDR3 has 15 residues. Germline CDR1 is SGHAT and CDR2 is FQNNGV. The ends lost 2 bases at V and 1 base at J; junction bases unmatched: 4. CDR3: CASSLLTGSNTEAFF. For the CDR3, the DNA is TGTGCCAGCAGCTTATTGACAGGGTCGAACACTGAAGCTTTCTTT. Based on the CDR3 plus reference TRBV11-2 and TRBJ1-1, the full variable domain is EAGVAQSPRYKIIEKRQSVAFWCNPISGHATLYWYQQILGQGPKLLIQFQNNGVVDDSQLPKDRFSAERLKGVDSTLKIQPAKLEDSAVYLCASSLLTGSNTEAFFGQGTRLTVV.

The J gene is TRBJ1-4, the V gene TRBV18; weak D call: TRBD1 (5 bases). CDR3 length equals 15 residues. Trimming left V 4 bases short and J 4 bases short, with 13 bases between. Germline-derived CDR1 and CDR2 are KGHSH and LQKENI. The CDR3 region is CASSRHRGINEKLFF. In nucleotides, the CDR3 is TGTGCCAGCTCACGTCATAGGGGCATTAATGAAAAACTGTTTTTT. The variable domain in full, with the rest retrieved from reference TRBV18 and TRBJ1-4, is NAGVMQNPRHLVRRRGQEARLRCSPMKGHSHVYWYRQLPEEGLKFMVYLQKENIIDESGMPKERFSAEFPKEGPSILRIQQVVRGDSAAYFCASSRHRGINEKLFFGSGTQLSVL.

This chain joins TRBV9 and TRBJ2-5, with 7 bases aligning to TRBD2. This CDR3 is 14 amino acids long. The germline CDR1 and CDR2 sequences are SGDLS and YYNGEE. J gave up 5 bases and V 2 bases, and 6 bases lay outside the gene matches. Here the CDR3 reads CASSVRWEGETQYF. Written as DNA, the CDR3 is TGTGCCAGCAGCGTTAGGTGGGAGGGGGAGACCCAGTACTTC.

The rearrangement links TRBV7-3 to TRBJ2-7; 7 nucleotides align to TRBD1. CDR3 length: 13 amino acids. V shed 2 bases, J shed 5 bases, and the junction held 3 bases outside the gene matches. Germline lookup yields CDR1 SGHTA and CDR2 FQGTGA. This chain's CDR3 is CASSLGTENEQYF. The CDR3 DNA sequence: TGTGCCAGCAGCTTAGGGACAGAAAACGAGCAGTACTTC. Full variable domain (missing parts from reference TRBV7-3 and TRBJ2-7): GAGVSQTPSNKVTEKGKYVELRCDPISGHTALYWYRQSLGQGPEFLIYFQGTGAADDSGLPNDRFFAVRPEGSVSTLKIQRTERGDSAVYLCASSLGTENEQYFGPGTRLTVT.

In its sample, this clone was seen a few times. The chain joins TRBV7-8 to TRBJ1-5; D is undetermined. The V gene's germline CDR1 is SGHVS and CDR2 FQNEAQ. The CDR3 length is 13 residues. V dropped 5 bases and J dropped 4 bases, with 9 bases sitting between them. CDR3 in DNA: TGTGCCAGCAGCCCCGGGAGAAATCAGCCCCAGCATTTT. Encoded protein: CASSPGRNQPQHF.

This rearrangement joins TRBV7-9 to TRBJ2-7; a possible D gene is TRBD2 (5 bases). V lost 6 bases and J 5 bases, leaving 17 bases between the germline ends. CDR1 and CDR2 from the germline V gene are SEHNR and FQNEAQ (reference sequence). CDR3 length: 14 residues. The CDR3 DNA reads TGTGCCAGCAGTCAGCCGGGGTTATCGGACGAGCAGTACTTC. Amino acids: CASSQPGLSDEQYF. The full variable domain, completed using reference TRBV7-9 and TRBJ2-7, is DTGVSQNPRHKITKRGQNVTFRCDPISEHNRLYWYRQTLGQGPEFLTYFQNEAQLEKSRLLSDRFSAERPKGSFSTLEIQRTEQGDSAMYLCASSQPGLSDEQYFGPGTRLTVT.

V gene TRBV19 combines with J gene TRBJ1-5, with D maybe TRBD1 (5 bases). The V end was cut by 1 base, the J end by 2 bases, with 9 bases between. Germline V gene lookup returns CDR1 LNHDA and CDR2 SQIVND (reference sequence). The CDR3 sequence is 15 residues long. The CDR3 DNA reads as TGTGCCAGTAGTATAGTTAGGGACCGCAATCAGCCCCAGCATTTT. The encoded protein is CASSIVRDRNQPQHF.

V gene TRBV4-1 combines with J gene TRBJ1-2, with D possibly TRBD1 on 6 matching bases. The V gene's germline CDR1 is MGHRA and CDR2 YSYEKL. The CDR3 totals 14 residues. V gave up 4 bases and J gave up 6 bases, with 15 bases separating them. Here the CDR3 DNA reads TGCGCCAGCAGCCCTCAACAGGGTTTTGATGGCTACACCTTC. This encodes CASSPQQGFDGYTF.

V is TRBV9 and J is TRBJ1-5, with D uncertain. The CDR3 loop spans 14 amino acids. The V and J ends lost 0 bases and 4 bases respectively, with 8 bases between them. The germline CDR1 and CDR2 sequences are SGDLS and YYNGEE. CDR3 nucleotide sequence: TGTGCCAGCAGCGTAGCCCCGTATAATCAGCCCCAGCATTTT. The encoded protein is CASSVAPYNQPQHF.